This TCR beta chain was recorded in a study of blood T cell repertoires in COVID-19. Germline trimming cut 0 bases from V and 5 bases from J; bases unmatched to any gene: 3. Germline loops: CDR1 LGHDT, CDR2 YNNKEL (reference sequence). The CDR3 runs 15 residues. Libraries were prepared by immunoSEQ multiplex PCR; TCRdb keeps only in-frame clonotypes and omits some of them. The table includes 40,000 to 60,000 clones, about 84% detected once. This TCR was recovered from a woman aged 55 to 70 with acute or convalescent COVID-19. The sequencing input was peripheral blood. This chain connects TRBV3-1 (or the pseudogene TRBV3-2) to TRBJ2-4; the match to TRBD1 covers 8 bases. The CDR3: CASSQDPRGQNIQYF. The CDR3 DNA reads TGTGCCAGCAGCCAAGATCCCAGGGGGCAAAACATTCAGTACTTC.